This T cell receptor beta chain is drawn from a study of blood T cell repertoires in COVID-19. About the study: Samples came from the United States, Italy and Spain, spanning acute and convalescent COVID-19. From T cells, B-cell-depleted T cells, or PBMCs came the material, which was cDNA or gDNA.

The CDR3 extends over 14 amino acids. V gave up 7 bases and J gave up 7 bases, with 19 bases separating them. CDR1 is SGHTA and CDR2 is FQGNSA in the germline V gene. The authors' processing: Nucleated cell counts were estimated from reference gene primer amplification. Sequenced by immunoSEQ multiplex PCR; TCRdb stores in-frame clones only, minus some. The D gene and trimming were derived from the DNA, and the V and J assignments and clone size from that table. The data hold roughly 40,000 clones, with about 85% observed a single time. V gene TRBV7-2 combines with J gene TRBJ2-5; a weak D match, TRBD1 (6 bases). This clonotype was sampled from a man at least 80 years old with active or convalescent COVID-19. The specimen sequenced was peripheral blood. Here the CDR3 reads CASTPARGYGTQYF. In DNA form, the CDR3 reads TGTGCCAGCACCCCGGCCAGGGGTTACGGGACCCAGTACTTC. The full variable domain, in which reference TRBV7-2 and TRBJ2-5 provide the parts outside the CDR3, is GAGVSQSPSNKVTEKGKDVELRCDPISGHTALYWYRQSLGQGLEFLIYFQGNSAPDKSGLPSDRFSAERTGGSVSTLTIQRTQQEDSAVYLCASTPARGYGTQYFGPGTRLLVL.